The clone carrying this T cell receptor (beta chain) has at least ten counts. A single record per CDR3 protein comes from TCRdb applying MiXCR to the RACE reads. The table records over 300,000 distinct CDR3 sequences, 5.1% of them present only once. This sample was taken from a study of human T cells and chemical hapten exposure. Trimming cost V 6 bases and J 4 bases; bases outside gene matches: 5. Germline CDR1 MDHEN, CDR2 SYDVKM. The CDR3 covers 14 residues. As to time point: pre-sensitization, week 0. Treatment described: therapeutic diphenylcyclopropenone sensitization with weekly scalp DPC. Those who donated were patients with alopecia, 18 to 70 years of age, and suitable for DPC. The authors extracted total RNA from unfractionated whole blood.

Specimen: whole blood, collected in connection with sensitization to the hapten diphenylcyclopropenone (DPC). This TCR was recovered from a woman between 45 and 65 years old with alopecia areata. Some clones in this sample may be carry-over from other donors' samples. The chain carries TRBV28 and TRBJ1-3; 8 positions match TRBD1. The CDR3 coding sequence is TGTGCCAGCAGCACGACAGGGGCCGGAAACACCATATATTTT. Protein: CASSTTGAGNTIYF.